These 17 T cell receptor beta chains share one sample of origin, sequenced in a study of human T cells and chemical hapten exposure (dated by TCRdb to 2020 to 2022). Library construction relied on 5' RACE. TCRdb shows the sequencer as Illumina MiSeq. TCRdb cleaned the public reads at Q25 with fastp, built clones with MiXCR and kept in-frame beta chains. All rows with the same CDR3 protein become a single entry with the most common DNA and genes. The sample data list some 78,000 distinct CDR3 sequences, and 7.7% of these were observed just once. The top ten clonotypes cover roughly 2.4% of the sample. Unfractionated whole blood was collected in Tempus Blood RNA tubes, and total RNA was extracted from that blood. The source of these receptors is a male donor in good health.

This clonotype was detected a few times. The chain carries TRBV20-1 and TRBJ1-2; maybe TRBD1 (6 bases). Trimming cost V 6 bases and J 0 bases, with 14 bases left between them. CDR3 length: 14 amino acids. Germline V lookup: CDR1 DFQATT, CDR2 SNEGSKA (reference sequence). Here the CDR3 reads CSAVEGGTNYGYTF. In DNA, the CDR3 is TGCAGTGCGGTGGAAGGGGGTACTAACTATGGCTACACCTTC.

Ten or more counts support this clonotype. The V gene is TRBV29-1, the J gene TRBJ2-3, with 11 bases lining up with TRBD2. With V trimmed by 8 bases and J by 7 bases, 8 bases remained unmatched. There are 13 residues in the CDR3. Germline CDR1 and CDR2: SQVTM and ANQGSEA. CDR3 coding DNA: TGCAGCTCGAGAGGGACTAGCGGAAATACGCAGTATTTT. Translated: CSSRGTSGNTQYF.

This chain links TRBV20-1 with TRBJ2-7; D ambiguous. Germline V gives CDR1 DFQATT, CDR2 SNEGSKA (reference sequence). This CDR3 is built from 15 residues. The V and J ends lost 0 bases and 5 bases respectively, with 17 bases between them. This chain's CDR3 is CSAREFMSPWDEQYF. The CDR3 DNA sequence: TGCAGTGCTAGAGAATTTATGTCCCCATGGGACGAGCAGTACTTC.

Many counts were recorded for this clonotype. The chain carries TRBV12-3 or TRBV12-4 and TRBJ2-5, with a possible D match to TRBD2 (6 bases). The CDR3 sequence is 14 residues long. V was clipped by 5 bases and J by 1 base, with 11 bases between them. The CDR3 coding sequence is TGTGCCAGCAGTGCCCGGGACTCCCAAGAGACCCAGTACTTC. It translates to CASSARDSQETQYF.

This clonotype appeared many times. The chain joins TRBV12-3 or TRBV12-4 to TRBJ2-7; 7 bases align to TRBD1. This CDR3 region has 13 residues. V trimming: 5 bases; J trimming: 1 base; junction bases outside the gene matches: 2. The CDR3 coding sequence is TGTGCCAGCAGTCCGGGACAGTCCTACGAGCAGTACTTC. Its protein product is CASSPGQSYEQYF.

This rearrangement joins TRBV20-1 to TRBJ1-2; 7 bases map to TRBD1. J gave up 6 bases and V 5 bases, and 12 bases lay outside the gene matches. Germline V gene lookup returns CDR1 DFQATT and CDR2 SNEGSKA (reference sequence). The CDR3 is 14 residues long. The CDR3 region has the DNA TGCAGTGCTCAGGACAGGTCCCTCTCGGATGGCTACACCTTC. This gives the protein CSAQDRSLSDGYTF.

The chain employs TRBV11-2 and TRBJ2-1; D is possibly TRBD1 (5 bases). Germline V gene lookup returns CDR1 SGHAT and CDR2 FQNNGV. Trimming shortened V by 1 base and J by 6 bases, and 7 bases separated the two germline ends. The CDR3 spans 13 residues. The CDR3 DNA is TGTGCCAGCAGCTTAGGCAGGGCCAATGAGCAGTTCTTC. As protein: CASSLGRANEQFF.

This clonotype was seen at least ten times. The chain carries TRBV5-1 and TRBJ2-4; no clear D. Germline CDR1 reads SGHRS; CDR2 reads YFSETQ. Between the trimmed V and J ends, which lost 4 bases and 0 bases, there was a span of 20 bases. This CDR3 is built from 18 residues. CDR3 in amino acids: CASSPDTFRTVAKNIQYF. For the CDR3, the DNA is TGCGCCAGCAGCCCAGACACTTTCCGAACGGTAGCCAAAAACATTCAGTACTTC.

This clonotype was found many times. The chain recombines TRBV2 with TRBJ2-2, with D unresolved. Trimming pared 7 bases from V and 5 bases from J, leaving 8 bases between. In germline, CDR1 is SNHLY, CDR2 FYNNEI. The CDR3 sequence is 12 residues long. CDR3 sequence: CASMTLTGELFF. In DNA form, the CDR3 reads TGTGCCAGCATGACCTTAACCGGGGAGCTGTTTTTT.

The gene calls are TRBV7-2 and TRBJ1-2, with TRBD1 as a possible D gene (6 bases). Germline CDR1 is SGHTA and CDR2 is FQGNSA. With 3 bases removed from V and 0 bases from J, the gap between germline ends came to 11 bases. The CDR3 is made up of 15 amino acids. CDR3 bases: TGTGCCAGCAGCTTTAGGACAGTTGCTAACTATGGCTACACCTTC. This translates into CASSFRTVANYGYTF.

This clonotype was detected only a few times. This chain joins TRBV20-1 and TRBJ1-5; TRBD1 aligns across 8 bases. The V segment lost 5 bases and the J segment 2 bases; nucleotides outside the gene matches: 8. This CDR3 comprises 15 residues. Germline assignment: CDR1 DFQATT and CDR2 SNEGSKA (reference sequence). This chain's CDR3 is CSAYLGQGGNQPQHF. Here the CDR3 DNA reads TGCAGTGCTTATCTTGGACAGGGCGGCAATCAGCCCCAGCATTTT.

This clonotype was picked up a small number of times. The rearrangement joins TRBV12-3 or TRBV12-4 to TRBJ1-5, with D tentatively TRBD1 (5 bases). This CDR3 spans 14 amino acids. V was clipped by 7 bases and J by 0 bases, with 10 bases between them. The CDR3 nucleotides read TGTGCCAGCAATTCCGGGACTAGCAATCAGCCCCAGCATTTT. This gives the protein CASNSGTSNQPQHF.

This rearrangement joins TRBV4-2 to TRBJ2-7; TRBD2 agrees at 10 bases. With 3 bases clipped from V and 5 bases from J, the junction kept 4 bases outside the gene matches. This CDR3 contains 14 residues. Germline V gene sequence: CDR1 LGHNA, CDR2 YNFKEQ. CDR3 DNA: TGTGCCAGCAGCCAGGCTGGGACTAGCGACGAGCAGTACTTC. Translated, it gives CASSQAGTSDEQYF.

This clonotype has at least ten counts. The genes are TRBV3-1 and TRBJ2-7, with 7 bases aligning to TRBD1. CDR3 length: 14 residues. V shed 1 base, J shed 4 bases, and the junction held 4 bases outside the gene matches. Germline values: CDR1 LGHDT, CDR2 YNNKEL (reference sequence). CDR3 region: CASSQAGTAYEQYF. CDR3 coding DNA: TGTGCCAGCAGCCAAGCAGGGACAGCATACGAGCAGTACTTC.

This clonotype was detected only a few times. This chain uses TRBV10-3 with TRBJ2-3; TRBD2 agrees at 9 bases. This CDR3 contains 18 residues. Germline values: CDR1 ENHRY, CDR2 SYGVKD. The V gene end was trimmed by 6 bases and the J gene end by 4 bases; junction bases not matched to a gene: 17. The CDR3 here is CAIRIPGPSGVASDTQYF. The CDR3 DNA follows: TGTGCCATCAGGATACCTGGGCCTAGCGGGGTGGCCTCAGATACGCAGTATTTT.

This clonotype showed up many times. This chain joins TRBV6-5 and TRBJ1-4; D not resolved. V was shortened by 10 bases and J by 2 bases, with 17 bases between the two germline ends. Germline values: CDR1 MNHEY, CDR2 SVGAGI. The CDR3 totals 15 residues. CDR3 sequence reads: CATQGSESTNEKLFF. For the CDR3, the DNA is TGTGCCACTCAAGGAAGTGAGTCCACTAATGAAAAACTGTTTTTT.

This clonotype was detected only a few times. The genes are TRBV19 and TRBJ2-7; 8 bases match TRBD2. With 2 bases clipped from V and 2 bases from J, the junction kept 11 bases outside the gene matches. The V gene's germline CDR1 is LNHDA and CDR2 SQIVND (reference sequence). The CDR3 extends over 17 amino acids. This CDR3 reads CASSIQRGFSQPYEQYF. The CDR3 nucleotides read TGTGCCAGTAGTATACAGCGGGGGTTCTCCCAGCCCTACGAGCAGTACTTC.